This section outlines one T cell receptor beta chain sequence together with its context. Its antigen remains unknown. The entry originates in a study of identical twins. Points from the study as a whole: Cross-sectional statistics, not tracking of the same donors, supported the conclusions. Zero-insertion results could be subject to partial confounding by invariant MAIT and iNKT cells. Models came in too low on out-of-frame TCR alpha sharing in monozygotic twins.

The authors used template switching to add a universal primer site and gave cDNA unique molecular identifiers. TCRdb reprocessed the 5' RACE reads with MiXCR, giving one entry per CDR3 protein. Altogether 400,000 to 600,000 distinct CDR3 sequences are present, approximately 20% being singletons, with the ten largest covering approximately 0.48%. This CDR3 is built from 20 residues. Germline V gives CDR1 MGHRA, CDR2 YSYEKL. V dropped 0 bases and J dropped 0; count of bases not matched to a gene: 16. The same data also went into a second study, on yellow fever vaccine responses in identical twins.

The sequencing sample was made of CD4+ T cells sorted from blood. The sequence came from a woman between 18 and 29 years old in good health. The chain couples TRBV4-1 to TRBJ2-7, with 8 bases fitting TRBD2. In DNA, the CDR3 is TGCGCCAGCAGCCAAGATCTTCGGGCGGGAGGCCCCGGGAGCTCCTACGAGCAGTACTTC. Amino acids: CASSQDLRAGGPGSSYEQYF.